This T cell receptor beta chain was documented in a study of cytomegalovirus exposure and HLA in healthy donors. Primers: 60 Vbeta forward and 13 Jbeta reverse. Data came from immunoSEQ multiplex PCR; TCRdb stores just in-frame clones and leaves some out. The sample holds about 180,000 clones; more than 65% are singletons and the top ten take more than 0.95%. Study-wide findings and caveats: A further, later analysis showed that HLA-associated TCR beta chains (compared with equally common others) were more clonally expanded. In a later analysis, a missense DCLRE1C variant was linked to TCR beta V- and J-gene trimming.

The length of the CDR3 is 11 residues. Germline-derived CDR1 and CDR2 are DFQATT and SNEGSKA (reference sequence). The V end lost 3 bases, the J end lost 6 bases, and 7 bases lay between the germline ends. Comments on this clone: Its antigen is not known.

The source material was PBMCs. V gene TRBV20-1 combines with J gene TRBJ2-3, with D maybe TRBD2 (6 bases). The source of this sequence is a girl aged 2-10 years in good health and CMV-seropositive. CDR3 in amino acids: CSASREDTQYF. DNA of the CDR3: TGCAGTGCTAGTCGGGAGGATACGCAGTATTTT.